Listed below are T cell receptor beta chains from one sample, sequenced in a study of metastatic and nonmetastatic thyroid tumors. TCRdb reanalyzed the PCR reads via MiXCR. The sample lists 10,000 to 15,000 clones; 25% to 30% were seen once. The sequencing sample was made of tumor tissue. These receptors were collected from a female donor with papillary thyroid cancer or a benign thyroid nodule (not recorded which). Some clones in this sample may be carry-over from other donors' samples. CDR3s include the opening cysteine and the closing phenylalanine or tryptophan. The order of the fields is V gene, D gene, clone size, J gene, CDR3 DNA, CDR3 protein. D genes are given only for firm matches. The size field is filled for only some rows; it gives once, few, many or a size class.

TRBV10-3	TRBD1	-	TRBJ2-6	TGTGCCATTTCCCAGGGACAGGGGGAGCTGGGGGCCAACGTCCTGACTTTC	CAISQGQGELGANVLTF
TRBV6-1	-	many	TRBJ2-3	TGTGCCAGCAGTTCACGGACAAAGGTCCTAGATACGCAGTATTTT	CASSSRTKVLDTQYF
TRBV11-2	TRBD1	once	TRBJ2-5	TGTGCCAGCAGCCTTACAAAGACAGGGGGTAGTGAGACCCAGTACTTC	CASSLTKTGGSETQYF
TRBV20-1	TRBD2	-	TRBJ2-1	TGCAGTGCTCGTGGACTAGCGGGAGGTTTGGGAAGAAATGAGCAGTTCTTC	CSARGLAGGLGRNEQFF
TRBV6-6	TRBD2	many	TRBJ2-3	TGTGCCAGCAGTTACGGTAGCGGGTACACAGATACGCAGTATTTT	CASSYGSGYTDTQYF
TRBV20-1	-	few	TRBJ1-2	TGCAGTGCTAGAGAAGGGCCCCAGGGTAGGTTTCATGGCTACACCTTC	CSAREGPQGRFHGYTF
TRBV7-8	TRBD1	many	TRBJ2-2	TGTGCCAGTACCTACAGGGGGACCGGGGAGCTGTTTTTT	CASTYRGTGELFF
TRBV20-1	TRBD1	medium-sized	TRBJ1-5	TGCAGTGCTCAGGGGGCGTACAATCAGCCCCAGCATTTT	CSAQGAYNQPQHF
TRBV7-9	-	-	TRBJ1-2	TGTGCCAGCAGCCCCACGGGGGCGTTTAATGGCTACACCTTC	CASSPTGAFNGYTF
TRBV10-3	TRBD1	many	TRBJ1-5	TGTGCCATCAGGGGGACAGGGGGGAATCAGCCCCAGCATTTT	CAIRGTGGNQPQHF
TRBV27	-	medium-sized	TRBJ1-1	TGTGCCAGCAGTTCGTCGGCGACGTACACTGAAGCTTTCTTT	CASSSSATYTEAFF
TRBV10-3	-	few	TRBJ2-2	TGTGCCATCGGGGATAGCGCAAACACCGGGGAGCTGTTTTTT	CAIGDSANTGELFF
TRBV7-3	TRBD1	-	TRBJ2-7	TGTGCCAGCAGCTTGTTGGGACAGGGCCATGAGCAGTACTTC	CASSLLGQGHEQYF
TRBV6-2/TRBV6-3	TRBD2	-	TRBJ2-1	TGTGCCAGCAGTAGACTAGCGGGAGGATTCGAGCAGTTCTTC	CASSRLAGGFEQFF
TRBV15	TRBD1	few	TRBJ2-3	TGTGCCACCAGCAGAGAAGGGGGCAGCACAGATACGCAGTATTTT	CATSREGGSTDTQYF
TRBV2	-	many	TRBJ2-7	TGTGCCAGCAGGGCCGACGGGAGTATCAGCGAGCAGTACTTC	CASRADGSISEQYF
TRBV7-2	-	many	TRBJ1-3	TGTGCCAGCAGCCTAACCTATCTAAGGGGAAGCTCTGGAAACACCATATATTTT	CASSLTYLRGSSGNTIYF
TRBV7-8	-	many	TRBJ2-2	TGTGCCAGCAGCTTCGGCGGGACGGAGTCTTACACCGGGGAGCTGTTTTTT	CASSFGGTESYTGELFF
TRBV4-1	TRBD2	-	TRBJ2-6	TGCGCCAGCAGCCAAGGTATAGGGACTAGCGGGAGATCTGGGGCCAACGTCCTGACTTTC	CASSQGIGTSGRSGANVLTF
TRBV28	TRBD2	many	TRBJ2-2	TGTGCCAGCAGTCCCTCGACTAGCGGGAGGGTTACCGGGGAGCTGTTTTTT	CASSPSTSGRVTGELFF
TRBV29-1	TRBD2	many	TRBJ2-7	TGCAGCGTTGAAGATTTTTCGGGGGGGCCGGGTGTGGGGCAGTACTTC	CSVEDFSGGPGVGQYF
TRBV7-8	TRBD1	many	TRBJ2-6	TGTGCCAGCAGCTTAGTAACAGGGGGTTTCTCTGGGGCCAACGTCCTGACTTTC	CASSLVTGGFSGANVLTF
TRBV19	TRBD1	medium-sized	TRBJ2-7	TGTGCCAGTAGTATTGCAGGGGGCAGGCGGGAGCAGTACTTC	CASSIAGGRREQYF
TRBV2	-	few	TRBJ1-3	TGTGCCAGCCAGGCCACAATTGGAAACACCATATATTTT	CASQATIGNTIYF
TRBV11-1	-	once	TRBJ2-3	TGTGCCAGCAGCGTACTATCGGGATGGCCTCGGGATACGCAGTATTTT	CASSVLSGWPRDTQYF
TRBV11-2	-	-	TRBJ1-2	TGTGCCAGCAGCGTTGACAGATCCCGGGGCTATGGCTACACCTTC	CASSVDRSRGYGYTF
TRBV27	-	many	TRBJ2-1	TGTGCCAGCAGTTTTAGTACTAGCTCCAATGAGCAGTTCTTC	CASSFSTSSNEQFF
TRBV6-5	-	few	TRBJ2-1	TGTGCCAGCAGTTACCGCACCTGGGGGAAGCATGAGCAGTTCTTC	CASSYRTWGKHEQFF
TRBV20-1	-	many	TRBJ2-3	TGCAGTGCTTCAGATACGCAGTATTTT	CSASDTQYF
TRBV12-5	-	many	TRBJ2-7	TGTGCTAGTGGTTTGGGTCTCTCTTACGAGCAGTACTTC	CASGLGLSYEQYF
TRBV25-1	-	few	TRBJ2-7	TGTGCCAGCAGTGAAACGGGAGCTCATGAGCAGTACTTC	CASSETGAHEQYF
TRBV11-2	-	medium-sized	TRBJ1-3	TGTGCCAGCAGCTTAGGACAGCGAAACACCATATATTTT	CASSLGQRNTIYF
TRBV20-1	TRBD2	medium-sized	TRBJ2-7	TGCAGTGCTCGCCGGCTAGCGGGCTACGAGCAGTACTTC	CSARRLAGYEQYF
TRBV7-8	-	-	TRBJ1-6	TGTGCCAGCAGCTTATTGGGGGCGGATAATTCACCCCTCCACTTT	CASSLLGADNSPLHF
TRBV6-1	TRBD1	-	TRBJ1-2	TGTGCCAGCACCGACAGGGAGGGAAAAGGCTACACCTTC	CASTDREGKGYTF
TRBV20-1	-	medium-sized	TRBJ2-1	TGCAGTGCTAGGGACTTCAACACCTACAATGAGCAGTTCTTC	CSARDFNTYNEQFF
TRBV19	-	many	TRBJ1-5	TGTGCCAGGAACGCCGGGACAATGGGTCAGCCCCAGCATTTT	CARNAGTMGQPQHF
TRBV7-9	-	-	TRBJ1-2	TGTGCCAGCAGCTTAGCGTCTAAGAACTATGGCTACACCTTC	CASSLASKNYGYTF
TRBV7-3	TRBD1	-	TRBJ2-1	TGTGCCAGCAGCCTAGACAGGGGTCCCTACAATGAGCAGTTCTTC	CASSLDRGPYNEQFF
TRBV20-1	TRBD1	medium-sized	TRBJ2-3	TGCAGTGCTAGAGGGACAGGGGCCGGCCGTACGCAGTATTTT	CSARGTGAGRTQYF
TRBV11-2	-	-	TRBJ2-7	TGTGCCAGCAGCTTAGGACTATGGGCGAAACGATCCTACGAGCAGTACTTC	CASSLGLWAKRSYEQYF
TRBV7-8	TRBD2	once	TRBJ2-1	TGTGCCAGCATCTTCGGGAGGGCCCATGGGAATGAGCAGTTCTTC	CASIFGRAHGNEQFF
TRBV6-1	TRBD2	few	TRBJ2-1	TGTGCCAGCAGTGAAGCGAAGGGACTAGCCCCTTACAATGAGCAGTTCTTC	CASSEAKGLAPYNEQFF
TRBV5-1	TRBD1	-	TRBJ1-1	TGCGCCAGCAGCTTGACGGGGACAGGCTCCGAATTCGGGGTTGAAGCTTTCTTT	CASSLTGTGSEFGVEAFF
TRBV4-1	-	many	TRBJ1-5	TGCGCCAGCAGCCCTAACCTACAGAAGCCCCAGCATTTT	CASSPNLQKPQHF
TRBV5-1	-	-	TRBJ1-1	TGTGCCAGCAGCGGATCAGCGGTGGCGGATACTGAAGCTTTCTTT	CASSGSAVADTEAFF
TRBV5-1	-	medium-sized	TRBJ1-2	TGCGCCAGCAGCGGCACCTTCTATGGCTACACCTTC	CASSGTFYGYTF
TRBV14	-	-	TRBJ1-3	TGTGCCAGCAGCCAAGATCTGCCAGGGTCTGGAAACACCATATATTTT	CASSQDLPGSGNTIYF
TRBV6-1	-	-	TRBJ2-1	TGTGCCAGCAGTGAAATTTCGGCGGGAAGCAATGAGCAGTTCTTC	CASSEISAGSNEQFF
TRBV27	-	-	TRBJ2-7	TGTGCCAGCCGAAAGGGCGGGAAGGTTTACGAGCAGTACTTC	CASRKGGKVYEQYF
TRBV7-8	-	many	TRBJ2-3	TGTGCCAGCAGCTTGGCCCTGCGGGCAGCAGATACGCAGTATTTT	CASSLALRAADTQYF
TRBV20-1	TRBD2	-	TRBJ2-7	TGCAGTGCTAGACCCTTAGCGGGAGAGGTTTACGAGCAGTACTTC	CSARPLAGEVYEQYF
TRBV7-6	-	-	TRBJ2-7	TGTGCCAGTAGCAACACATGGAAAGAGCAGTACTTC	CASSNTWKEQYF
TRBV19	-	medium-sized	TRBJ2-7	TGTGCCAGTGGACGGTTATCGAGCTACGAGCAGTACTTC	CASGRLSSYEQYF